Shown below are 25 T cell receptor beta chains from a single sample sequenced in a study of cytomegalovirus exposure and HLA in healthy donors. The PCR made use of 60 Vbeta and 13 Jbeta primers. Repertoires were generated with immunoSEQ multiplex PCR, while TCRdb's copy carries only in-frame clones and drops some. The repertoire holds roughly 110,000 clones, with roughly 82% as singletons. Sequencing was done on a sample of PBMCs. The receptors shown here come from a man aged 25 to 40 in good health and CMV-seropositive.

The chain joins TRBV4-1 to TRBJ2-1; 9 bases agree with TRBD2. V was clipped by 0 bases and J by 4 bases; unmatched bases: 7. The CDR3 is made up of 17 amino acids. From germline, CDR1 is MGHRA and CDR2 YSYEKL. The CDR3 reads CASSQDPPSGAYNEQFF. CDR3 DNA: TGCGCCAGCAGCCAAGACCCCCCTAGCGGGGCGTACAATGAGCAGTTCTTC.

The table lists this clone with a few counts. The chain links TRBV4-1 to TRBJ2-2; 10 bases agree with TRBD1. Per the germline V gene, CDR1 is MGHRA and CDR2 is YSYEKL. The CDR3 runs 16 residues. V shed 4 bases and J 7 bases; nucleotides not matched to a gene: 9. The DNA for the CDR3 is TGCGCCAGCAGCCCAGGACAGGGGGAGCTTGACGGGGAGCTGTTTTTT. This codes for CASSPGQGELDGELFF.

This clone was detected only once. The chain carries TRBV27 and TRBJ1-4; weak D call: TRBD1 (5 bases). Germline CDR1 MNHEY, CDR2 SMNVEV (reference sequence). The CDR3 runs to 15 residues. Trimming took off 6 bases at V and 0 bases at J, with 11 bases between the two ends. This CDR3 is CASRLGGATNEKLFF. CDR3 DNA sequence: TGTGCCAGCAGACTTGGGGGGGCAACTAATGAAAAACTGTTTTTT.

This chain links TRBV2 with TRBJ2-3, with D possibly matching TRBD1 (6 bases). Germline V gives CDR1 SNHLY, CDR2 FYNNEI. This CDR3 is built from 16 residues. The ends were cut back, 5 bases at V and 3 bases at J, with 18 bases in the middle. The CDR3 nucleotides read TGTGCCAGCAGTACCTTGGACAGTTCCGAGACAGATACGCAGTATTTT. It encodes CASSTLDSSETDTQYF.

V gene TRBV30 combines with J gene TRBJ1-1; D possibly corresponds to TRBD1 (5 bases). Germline CDR1 and CDR2: GTSNPN and SVGIG (reference sequence). The CDR3 consists of 12 residues. V was pared by 2 bases and J by 5 bases, with 9 bases between. CDR3 coding DNA: TGTGCCTGGAGTCCCAGACAGACTGAAGCTTTCTTT. It is translated as CAWSPRQTEAFF.

V is TRBV4-1 and J is TRBJ2-7; D unresolved. The V end was cut by 0 bases, the J end by 1 base, with 13 bases between. This CDR3 spans 16 amino acids. CDR1 and CDR2 from the germline V gene are MGHRA and YSYEKL. Here the CDR3 reads CASSQDFPGVSYEQYF. In DNA form, the CDR3 reads TGCGCCAGCAGCCAAGATTTTCCGGGTGTGTCCTACGAGCAGTACTTC.

The sample holds a few counts of this clone. The chain recombines TRBV2 with TRBJ2-7; 13 bases are shared with TRBD2. Germline CDR1 is SNHLY and CDR2 is FYNNEI. The junction had 10 bases not matched to a gene; V was cut back by 4 bases and J by 4 bases. The CDR3 has 17 residues. CDR3 DNA sequence: TGTGCCAGCAGTGGCTTTCGGACTAGCGGGGGACGTTACGAGCAGTACTTC. This sequence encodes CASSGFRTSGGRYEQYF. The entire variable domain, with the rest obtained from reference TRBV2 and TRBJ2-7, is as follows: EPEVTQTPSHQVTQMGQEVILRCVPISNHLYFYWYRQILGQKVEFLVSFYNNEISEKSEIFDDQFSVERPDGSNFTLKIRSTKLEDSAMYFCASSGFRTSGGRYEQYFGPGTRLTVT.

The chain joins TRBV2 to TRBJ2-1, with D perhaps matching TRBD2 (6 bases). Trimming removed 8 bases at V and 0 bases at J, with 8 bases between. The CDR3 contains 13 residues. CDR1 is SNHLY, CDR2 FYNNEI, per germline. The CDR3 is CASGGSSYNEQFF. In DNA, the CDR3 is TGTGCCAGCGGGGGGAGCTCCTACAATGAGCAGTTCTTC.

CDR3 protein: CAIRPGQQSYNEQFF. For the CDR3, the DNA is TGTGCCATCAGACCTGGACAGCAATCCTACAATGAGCAGTTCTTC. The chain is built from TRBV10-3 and TRBJ2-1; perhaps TRBD1 as D (6 bases). The germline CDR1 and CDR2 sequences are ENHRY and SYGVKD. The CDR3 is 15 amino acids. V lost 6 bases, J lost 1 base, and 13 bases lay in between.

The V and J genes are TRBV7-6 and TRBJ1-3, with 9 nucleotides matching TRBD1. Germline V gives CDR1 SGHVS, CDR2 FNYEAQ. The CDR3 extends over 16 amino acids. J gave up 5 bases and V 5 bases, and 10 bases lay outside the gene matches. CDR3: CASSRPGQGERNTIYF. For the CDR3, the DNA is TGTGCCAGCAGCCGCCCGGGACAGGGAGAACGAAACACCATATATTTT.

The chain has TRBV11-2 and TRBJ2-3; D possibly corresponds to TRBD1 (5 bases). Trimming pared 5 bases from V and 2 bases from J, leaving 11 bases between. The CDR3 spans 14 residues. The germline V gene has CDR1 SGHAT and CDR2 FQNNGV. CDR3 protein: CASSRTLNTDTQYF. CDR3 DNA: TGTGCCAGCAGCCGGACACTCAACACAGATACGCAGTATTTT. Full variable domain (outside the CDR3, taken from reference TRBV11-2 and TRBJ2-3): EAGVAQSPRYKIIEKRQSVAFWCNPISGHATLYWYQQILGQGPKLLIQFQNNGVVDDSQLPKDRFSAERLKGVDSTLKIQPAKLEDSAVYLCASSRTLNTDTQYFGPGTRLTVL.

This chain joins TRBV15 and TRBJ2-7; no clear D gene. This CDR3 has 14 amino acids. Germline loops: CDR1 LNHNV, CDR2 YYDKDF (reference sequence). Trimming left V 1 base short and J 0 bases short, with 7 bases between. The DNA of the CDR3 is TGTGCCACCAGCAGAGTTTCGGGCTCCTACGAGCAGTACTTC. Amino acids: CATSRVSGSYEQYF.

This clone has more than one count but fewer than ten. The V call is TRBV28, the J call TRBJ1-2, with D hard to call. The germline V and J ends were trimmed by 5 bases and 8 bases, with 21 bases remaining between them. The germline CDR1 and CDR2 sequences are MDHEN and SYDVKM. The CDR3 has 15 amino acids. This CDR3 is CASSPNPQTWAGYTF. In nucleotides, the CDR3 is TGTGCCAGCAGTCCCAACCCTCAAACTTGGGCCGGCTACACCTTC.

The chain links TRBV21-1 to TRBJ2-1; the DNA was not compared with TRBD2, the D call given in the table. TRBV21-1 is a pseudogene segment. This CDR3 is 18 amino acids long. CDR3 in DNA: TGTGCCAGCACTACCCAAGGAACTAGCGGGGGGGCAGGAGATGAGCAGTTCTTC. Residues: CASTTQGTSGGAGDEQFF.

The CDR3 DNA reads as TGTGCCAGCAGCTTAGCGGAGAAATTCGGAGCTTTCTTT. It yields the protein CASSLAEKFGAFF. The chain has TRBV13 and TRBJ1-1; the D is unclear. This CDR3 comprises 13 residues. V was trimmed by 1 base and J by 10 bases, leaving 13 bases between them. Per germline, CDR1 PRHDT and CDR2 FYEKMQ (reference sequence). The full variable domain, with the rest looked up from reference TRBV13 and TRBJ1-1, is AAGVIQSPRHLIKEKRETATLKCYPIPRHDTVYWYQQGPGQDPQFLISFYEKMQSDKGSIPDRFSAQQFSDYHSELNMSSLELGDSALYFCASSLAEKFGAFFGQGTRLTVV.

The V gene is TRBV5-5, the J gene TRBJ1-2; D unresolved. Trimming pared 0 bases from V and 8 bases from J, leaving 5 bases between. The CDR3 extends over 11 amino acids. Germline V gives CDR1 SGHKS, CDR2 YYEKEE (reference sequence). The CDR3 here is CASSLASGYTF. The DNA of the CDR3 is TGTGCCAGCAGCTTGGCGTCGGGCTACACCTTC. The full variable domain, completed using reference TRBV5-5 and TRBJ1-2, is DAGVTQSPTHLIKTRGQQVTLRCSPISGHKSVSWYQQVLGQGPQFIFQYYEKEERGRGNFPDRFSARQFPNYSSELNVNALLLGDSALYLCASSLASGYTFGSGTRLTVV.

This clone has more than one count but fewer than ten. The chain joins TRBV10-3 to TRBJ2-2; TRBD1 aligns across 8 bases. This CDR3 has 13 residues. The ends lost 10 bases at V and 4 bases at J; junction bases unmatched: 5. From germline, CDR1 is ENHRY and CDR2 SYGVKD. The CDR3 loop reads CATDRGSTGELFF. The CDR3 DNA sequence: TGTGCCACCGACAGGGGAAGCACCGGGGAGCTGTTTTTT.

This chain uses TRBV5-1 with TRBJ1-2; D is unresolved. The germline V gene has CDR1 SGHRS and CDR2 YFSETQ. The CDR3 is 13 amino acids. Trimming removed 4 bases from V and 8 bases from J, with 15 bases in between. CDR3 protein: CASSPGNGAGYTF. The CDR3 DNA is TGCGCCAGCAGCCCGGGGAACGGCGCCGGCTACACCTTC.

The rearrangement uses TRBV7-2 and TRBJ1-4; D is perhaps TRBD1 (5 bases). Per germline, CDR1 SGHTA and CDR2 FQGNSA. This CDR3 region has 14 residues. Between the trimmed V and J ends, which lost 5 bases and 13 bases, there was a span of 20 bases. The CDR3 region has the DNA TGTGCCAGCAGCCCCCTCCAGGGCCTACAAGGACTGTTTTTT. This gives the protein CASSPLQGLQGLFF. The full variable domain, with the rest looked up from reference TRBV7-2 and TRBJ1-4, is GAGVSQSPSNKVTEKGKDVELRCDPISGHTALYWYRQSLGQGLEFLIYFQGNSAPDKSGLPSDRFSAERTGGSVSTLTIQRTQQEDSAVYLCASSPLQGLQGLFFGSGTQLSVL.

The V gene is TRBV6-1, the J gene TRBJ2-6; TRBD1 aligns across 8 bases. Per the germline V gene, CDR1 is MNHNS and CDR2 is SASEGT. The CDR3 length is 15 residues. V lost 5 bases, J lost 1 base, and 1 base stayed unmatched. In DNA, the CDR3 is TGTGCCAGCAGTCACAGGGGGTCTGGGGCCAACGTCCTGACTTTC. Its protein product is CASSHRGSGANVLTF.

This chain joins TRBV2 and TRBJ2-5, with D perhaps TRBD2 (6 bases). Trimming shortened V by 2 bases and J by 3 bases, and 22 bases separated the two germline ends. The CDR3 extends over 18 amino acids. Germline V gene data show CDR1 as SNHLY and CDR2 as FYNNEI. The CDR3 reads CASSEFRGSGRREETQYF. The CDR3 nucleotides read TGTGCCAGCAGTGAATTTCGAGGATCAGGACGGAGGGAAGAGACCCAGTACTTC.

The J gene is TRBJ2-7, the V gene TRBV19; 7 bases are a match to TRBD2. Trimming cost V 4 bases and J 0 bases; bases outside gene matches: 6. Germline CDR1 reads LNHDA; CDR2 reads SQIVND (reference sequence). The CDR3 length is 15 residues. CDR3 DNA sequence: TGTGCCAGTAGTAGGGGGGGGGTTGACTCCTACGAGCAGTACTTC. Its protein is CASSRGGVDSYEQYF.

This chain connects TRBV11-3 to TRBJ2-7; possibly TRBD2 for D (5 bases). V lost 5 bases and J 6 bases, leaving 20 bases between the germline ends. Germline lookup yields CDR1 SGHNT and CDR2 YENEEA. The CDR3 consists of 15 residues. CDR3 in DNA: TGTGCCAGCAGCGCCGTGGGGAGTACGTTTATCGAGCAGTACTTC. This gives the protein CASSAVGSTFIEQYF. Full variable domain (remainder filled in from reference TRBV11-3 and TRBJ2-7): EAGVVQSPRYKIIEKKQPVAFWCNPISGHNTLYWYLQNLGQGPELLIRYENEEAVDDSQLPKDRFSAERLKGVDSTLKIQPAELGDSAVYLCASSAVGSTFIEQYFGPGTRLTVT.

The chain employs TRBV9 and TRBJ2-1, with D unresolved. V was trimmed by 3 bases and J by 8 bases, leaving 12 bases between them. Germline loops: CDR1 SGDLS, CDR2 YYNGEE. This CDR3 has 13 residues. This chain's CDR3 is CASSDDFTDEQFF. The CDR3 DNA sequence: TGTGCCAGCAGCGATGACTTTACGGATGAGCAGTTCTTC. Full variable domain (outside the CDR3, taken from reference TRBV9 and TRBJ2-1): DSGVTQTPKHLITATGQRVTLRCSPRSGDLSVYWYQQSLDQGLQFLIQYYNGEERAKGNILERFSAQQFPDLHSELNLSSLELGDSALYFCASSDDFTDEQFFGPGTRLTVL.

For this clone: Other DNA sequences in this sample translate to the same CDR3. V usage is TRBV5-1 and J usage is TRBJ2-5, with TRBD1 identical over 8 bases. The CDR3 is 13 residues long. CDR1 is SGHRS, CDR2 YFSETQ, per germline. Trimming took 7 bases from V and 5 from J; bases not matched to a gene: 7. CDR3 in amino acids: CASFGQGGETQYF. CDR3 bases: TGCGCCAGCTTCGGACAGGGTGGGGAGACCCAGTACTTC.